One and the same sample provided the 21 T cell receptor beta chains below, sequenced in a study of Ad26.COV2.S vaccination and SARS-CoV-2 variants. The treatment denotes: approximately 18 received Ad26.COV2.S at low or high dose, single or two shots; about 5 received placebo; per-sample allocation not given. Repertoires come from day 63 after the first vaccine or placebo injection. Here immunoSEQ multiplex PCR was the method, and the copy in TCRdb shows in-frame clones only, minus some. The sample records some 500,000 clones, about 88% being singletons. Sequences were derived from peripheral blood, sampled in a trial of Ad26.COV2.S vaccine versus placebo. The receptors originated from a person between 18 and 65 years old who received the Ad26.COV2.S COVID-19 vaccine or a placebo.

This rearrangement joins TRBV6-6 to TRBJ1-5, with unresolved D. V was shortened by 4 bases and J by 1 base, with 11 bases between the two germline ends. Germline CDR1 MNHNY, CDR2 SVGAGI (reference sequence). The CDR3 extends over 15 amino acids. The CDR3 here is CASSSPADSNQPQHF. The CDR3 bases are TGTGCCAGCAGTTCGCCCGCGGACAGCAATCAGCCCCAGCATTTT.

V is TRBV9 and J is TRBJ2-7, with 10 bases matching TRBD2. The CDR3 covers 17 residues. Germline V gene sequence: CDR1 SGDLS, CDR2 YYNGEE. V dropped 3 bases and J dropped 0; count of bases not matched to a gene: 9. In DNA, the CDR3 is TGTGCCAGCAGCGCCGATACTAGCGGGGACTTCTCCTACGAGCAGTACTTC. Residues: CASSADTSGDFSYEQYF.

This clone was found a few times. The chain carries TRBV4-1 and TRBJ1-5; 8 bases line up with TRBD1. Per the germline V gene, CDR1 is MGHRA and CDR2 is YSYEKL. CDR3 length equals 16 residues. Unmatched junction bases numbered 11, after V lost 3 bases and J lost 7 bases. For the CDR3, the DNA is TGCGCCAGCAGCCATTTTCCTACAGGGGGTGGGCAGCCCCAGCATTTT. Protein product: CASSHFPTGGGQPQHF.

The chain is built from TRBV11-1 and TRBJ2-7, with D perhaps matching TRBD1 (5 bases). The V and J ends lost 1 base and 0 bases respectively, with 7 bases between them. Germline CDR1 reads SGHAT; CDR2 reads FQDESV (reference sequence). This CDR3 contains 14 residues. CDR3 DNA sequence: TGTGCCAGCAGCTTAGAGGGGATCTCCTACGAGCAGTACTTC. The encoded protein is CASSLEGISYEQYF.

The V gene is TRBV18, the J gene TRBJ2-5; 10 nucleotides line up with TRBD1. Losses at the gene ends were 8 bases for V and 4 bases for J; bases not matched to a gene: 4. The CDR3 is made up of 13 amino acids. In germline, CDR1 is KGHSH, CDR2 LQKENI. In nucleotides, the CDR3 is TGTGCCAGCGACAGGGGGCAAGGAGAGACCCAGTACTTC. Translated: CASDRGQGETQYF.

The chain carries TRBV4-2 and TRBJ1-2, with D perhaps TRBD1 (5 bases). CDR3 size: 16 residues. Trimming removed 3 bases from V and 4 bases from J, with 18 bases in between. CDR1 and CDR2 (germline): LGHNA, YNFKEQ. The CDR3 sequence is CASSHPPGDSSYGYTF. CDR3 DNA sequence: TGTGCCAGCAGCCACCCTCCCGGAGACAGTTCCTATGGCTACACCTTC.

In its sample, this clone was seen once. Here the CDR3 reads CASSQAVGRAHEQFF. For the CDR3, the DNA is TGCGCCAGCAGCCAAGCCGTGGGTCGCGCGCATGAGCAGTTCTTC. This chain joins TRBV4-3 and TRBJ2-1; no clear D gene. The germline gives CDR1 LGHNA, CDR2 YSLEER. This CDR3 has 15 residues. Trimming stripped 1 base from V and 8 bases from J, with 15 bases between.

The gene calls are TRBV13 and TRBJ2-1, with TRBD2 matching 9 bases. V lost 5 bases and J lost 8; bases outside the gene matches: 13. Germline CDR1 reads PRHDT; CDR2 reads FYEKMQ (reference sequence). The CDR3 sequence is 16 residues long. CDR3 DNA: TGTGCCAGCAGCCCCACAGCGGGGGGTACGGAGGATGAGCAGTTCTTC. This translates into CASSPTAGGTEDEQFF.

The chain has TRBV24-1 and TRBJ2-2; D not certain. Per germline, CDR1 KGHDR and CDR2 SFDVKD. The V and J ends lost 1 base and 6 bases respectively, with 5 bases between them. The CDR3 extends over 13 amino acids. The CDR3 nucleotides are TGTGCCACCAGTGATTTATGGGCCGGGGAGCTGTTTTTT. Its translation is CATSDLWAGELFF.

The chain recombines TRBV12-3 or TRBV12-4 with TRBJ1-1; D gene ambiguous. This CDR3 region has 12 residues. The V gene lost 7 bases and the J gene lost 5 bases, with 11 bases spanning the gap. DNA for the CDR3: TGTGCCAGCATCTGGGCGGAGACTGAAGCTTTCTTT. This codes for CASIWAETEAFF.

This chain uses TRBV5-6 with TRBJ2-3, with TRBD2 matching over 9 bases. Germline V gene sequence: CDR1 SGHDT, CDR2 YYEEEE. With 2 bases clipped from V and 8 bases from J, the junction kept 9 bases outside the gene matches. This CDR3 spans 15 amino acids. The CDR3 here is CASSFGVSGGGTQYF. The CDR3 DNA sequence: TGTGCCAGCAGCTTTGGGGTTAGCGGGGGTGGTACGCAGTATTTT.

The gene calls are TRBV30 and TRBJ2-1, with D possibly TRBD2 on 5 matching bases. This CDR3 is built from 14 residues. Trimming stripped 4 bases from V and 2 bases from J, with 12 bases between. CDR1 is GTSNPN and CDR2 is SVGIG in the germline V gene (reference sequence). CDR3 sequence reads: CAWMQDGAYNEQFF. In DNA, the CDR3 is TGTGCCTGGATGCAGGACGGGGCCTACAATGAGCAGTTCTTC.

The chain recombines TRBV19 with TRBJ2-1; TRBD1 matches at 7 bases. V was clipped by 7 bases and J by 3 bases; unmatched bases: 9. Per the germline V gene, CDR1 is LNHDA and CDR2 is SQIVND (reference sequence). The CDR3 contains 15 residues. The CDR3, as DNA: TGTGCCAGTACCGTGGGGACAGCTATCTACAATGAGCAGTTCTTC. Encoded protein: CASTVGTAIYNEQFF.

V is TRBV5-4 and J is TRBJ1-1; perhaps TRBD1 as D (6 bases). This CDR3 spans 13 amino acids. V was trimmed by 0 bases and J by 11 bases, leaving 14 bases between them. Germline V lookup: CDR1 SGHNT, CDR2 YYREEE (reference sequence). The CDR3, as DNA: TGTGCCAGCAGCTTGGAAGTAAGGGGGAGCGCTTTCTTT. This codes for CASSLEVRGSAFF. Supplemented by reference TRBV5-4 and TRBJ1-1, the full variable domain reads ETGVTQSPTHLIKTRGQQVTLRCSSQSGHNTVSWYQQALGQGPQFIFQYYREEENGRGNFPPRFSGLQFPNYSSELNVNALELDDSALYLCASSLEVRGSAFFGQGTRLTVV.

This rearrangement joins TRBV12-3 or TRBV12-4 to TRBJ1-2, with D possibly being TRBD1 (6 bases). CDR3 length equals 13 residues. Trimming stripped 5 bases from V and 6 bases from J, with 13 bases between. The CDR3 here is CASSPQGTNGYTF. The CDR3 DNA reads as TGTGCCAGCAGTCCTCAGGGGACCAATGGCTACACCTTC.

The J gene is TRBJ2-5, the V gene TRBV7-9; no clear D gene. The CDR3 totals 15 residues. Trimming cost V 5 bases and J 2 bases, with 15 bases left between them. The germline CDR1 and CDR2 sequences are SEHNR and FQNEAQ (reference sequence). CDR3 nucleotides: TGTGCCAGCAGCCCCGGTTTCCCACAACAAGAGACCCAGTACTTC. It encodes CASSPGFPQQETQYF.

The CDR3 here is CASSWGTAKSTYEQYF. CDR3 nucleotide sequence: TGTGCCAGCAGTTGGGGGACAGCGAAGTCCACCTACGAGCAGTACTTC. The chain combines TRBV28 with TRBJ2-7, with 7 bases matching TRBD1. The V and J ends lost 4 bases and 2 bases, in that order; junction bases with no gene match: 11. The CDR3 spans 16 residues. Per germline, CDR1 MDHEN and CDR2 SYDVKM.

The rearrangement joins TRBV19 to TRBJ2-2; D may match TRBD1 or TRBD2 (5 bases each). Germline lookup yields CDR1 LNHDA and CDR2 SQIVND (reference sequence). V lost 6 bases and J 0 bases, leaving 17 bases between the germline ends. The CDR3 sequence is 17 residues long. CDR3 sequence: CASRGPVGRANTGELFF. Written as DNA, the CDR3 is TGTGCCAGTAGGGGACCCGTGGGCAGGGCGAACACCGGGGAGCTGTTTTTT.

This chain uses TRBV7-2 with TRBJ2-4, with 8 bases aligning to TRBD1. V trimming: 0 bases; J trimming: 7 bases; junction bases outside the gene matches: 5. Germline assignment: CDR1 SGHTA and CDR2 FQGNSA. The CDR3 totals 15 residues. CDR3 nucleotides: TGTGCCAGCAGCTTAGCGGCAGGGGGCGGGAACATTCAGTACTTC. The encoded protein is CASSLAAGGGNIQYF.

This clone was found once. The chain links TRBV7-3 to TRBJ2-1, with a weak D call TRBD2 (5 bases). The CDR3 totals 13 residues. Trimming left V 1 base short and J 8 bases short, with 9 bases between. CDR1 is SGHTA and CDR2 is FQGTGA in the germline V gene. The CDR3 is CASSLSGFDEQFF. DNA for the CDR3: TGTGCCAGCAGCTTAAGCGGGTTCGATGAGCAGTTCTTC.

The chain carries TRBV19 and TRBJ2-6; maybe TRBD1 (5 bases). This CDR3 region has 18 residues. V lost 3 bases and J lost 0, with 15 bases in between. The germline V gene has CDR1 LNHDA and CDR2 SQIVND (reference sequence). The CDR3 DNA is TGTGCCAGTAGTATTTCTCAGGTGACAGTCTCTGGGGCCAACGTCCTGACTTTC. This translates into CASSISQVTVSGANVLTF. The complete variable domain, with remaining parts taken from reference TRBV19 and TRBJ2-6, reads DGGITQSPKYLFRKEGQNVTLSCEQNLNHDAMYWYRQDPGQGLRLIYYSQIVNDFQKGDIAEGYSVSREKKESFPLTVTSAQKNPTAFYLCASSISQVTVSGANVLTFGAGSRLTVL.